This T cell receptor (beta chain) was sequenced for a study of metastatic and nonmetastatic thyroid tumors. Study background: Peripheral blood and tumor or nodule samples from malignant and benign thyroid patients were compared. General study points: Relative to benign nodules, malignant thyroid tumors were reportedly characterized by significantly elevated TCR beta diversity in blood and tumor.

Each patient went into thyroid surgery without having received any treatment. Original handling: Variation in CDR3 across clinicopathological groups served as the basis for constructing a distant-metastasis classifier in papillary thyroid cancer. Through MiXCR, TCRdb re-clonotyped the PCR reads. TCRdb's processing, not the authors' own work, is the source of the V and J calls. The sample carries more than 70,000 clones, roughly 8.6% recorded once. CDR1 is MNHNS, CDR2 SASEGT, per germline. The CDR3 covers 15 residues. V was pared by 4 bases and J by 5 bases, with 15 bases between. This clone came up many times. The antigen is undetermined.

V usage is TRBV6-1 and J usage is TRBJ2-1, with D possibly TRBD2 on 6 matching bases. The origin of this receptor is a female donor with papillary thyroid cancer or a benign thyroid nodule (not recorded which). Some clones in this sample may be carry-over from other donors' samples. Sequenced sample: blood. The CDR3 sequence: CASSVEGLGHNEQFF. CDR3 nucleotide sequence: TGTGCCAGCAGTGTGGAGGGGTTGGGACACAATGAGCAGTTCTTC.